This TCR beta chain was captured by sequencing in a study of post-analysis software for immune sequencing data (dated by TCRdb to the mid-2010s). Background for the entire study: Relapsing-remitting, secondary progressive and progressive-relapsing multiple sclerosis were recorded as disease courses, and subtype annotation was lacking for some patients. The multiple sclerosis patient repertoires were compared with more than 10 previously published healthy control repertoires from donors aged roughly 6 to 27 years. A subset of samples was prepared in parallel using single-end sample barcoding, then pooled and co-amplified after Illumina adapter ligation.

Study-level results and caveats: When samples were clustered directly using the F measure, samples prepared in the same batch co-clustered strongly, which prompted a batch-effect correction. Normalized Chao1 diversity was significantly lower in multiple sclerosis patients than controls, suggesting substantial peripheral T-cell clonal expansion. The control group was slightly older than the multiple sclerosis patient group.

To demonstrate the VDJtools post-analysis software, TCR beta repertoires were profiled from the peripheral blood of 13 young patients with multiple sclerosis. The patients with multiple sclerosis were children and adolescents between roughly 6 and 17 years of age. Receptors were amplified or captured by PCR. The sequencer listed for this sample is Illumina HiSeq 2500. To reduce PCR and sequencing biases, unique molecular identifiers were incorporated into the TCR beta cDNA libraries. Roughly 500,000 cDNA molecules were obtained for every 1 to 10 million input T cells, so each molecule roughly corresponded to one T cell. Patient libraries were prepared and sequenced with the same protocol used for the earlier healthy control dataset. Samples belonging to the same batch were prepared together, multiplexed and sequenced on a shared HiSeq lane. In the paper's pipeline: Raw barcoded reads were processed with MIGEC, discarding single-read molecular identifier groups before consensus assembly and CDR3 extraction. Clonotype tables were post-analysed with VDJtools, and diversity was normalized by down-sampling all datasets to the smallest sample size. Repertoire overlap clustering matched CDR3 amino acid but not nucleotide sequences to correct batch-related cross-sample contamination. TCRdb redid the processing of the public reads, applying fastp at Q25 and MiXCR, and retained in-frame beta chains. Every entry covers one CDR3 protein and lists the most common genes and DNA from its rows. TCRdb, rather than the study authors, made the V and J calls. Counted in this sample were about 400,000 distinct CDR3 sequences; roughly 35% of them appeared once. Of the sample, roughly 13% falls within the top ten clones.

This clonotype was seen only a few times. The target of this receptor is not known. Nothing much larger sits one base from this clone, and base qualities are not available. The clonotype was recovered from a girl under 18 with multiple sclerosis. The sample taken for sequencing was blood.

The encoded CDR3 is CASRLEGSNEQFF. The nucleotide sequence reads TGTGCCAGCAGGCTGGAGGGGTCCAATGAGCAGTTCTTC. In this chain, TRBV6-1 is recombined with TRBJ2-1, and possibly TRBD2, on 6 matching bases. Spanning cysteine to phenylalanine, the CDR3 consists of 13 amino acids. Just the 39-base CDR3 DNA is kept, in frame starting at base 1. Looking up the germline V gene yields CDR1 MNHNS and CDR2 SASEGT. V is clipped by 6 bases and J by 6 bases, and the sequence between their germline boundaries is 12 bases long.